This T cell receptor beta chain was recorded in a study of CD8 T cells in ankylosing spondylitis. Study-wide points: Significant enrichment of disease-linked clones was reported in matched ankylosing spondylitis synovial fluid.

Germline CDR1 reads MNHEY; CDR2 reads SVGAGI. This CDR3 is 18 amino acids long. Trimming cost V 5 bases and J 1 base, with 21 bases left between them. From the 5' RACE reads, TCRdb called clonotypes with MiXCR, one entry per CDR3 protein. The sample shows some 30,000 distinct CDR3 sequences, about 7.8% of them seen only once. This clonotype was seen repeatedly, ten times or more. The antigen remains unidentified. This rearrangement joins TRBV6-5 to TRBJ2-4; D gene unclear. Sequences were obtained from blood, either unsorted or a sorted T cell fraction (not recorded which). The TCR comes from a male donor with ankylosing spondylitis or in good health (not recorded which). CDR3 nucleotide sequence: TGTGCCAGCAGTCCTCGAGAGATTTACCTTGTTGCCAAAAACATTCAGTACTTC. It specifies CASSPREIYLVAKNIQYF.